This entry features one TCR beta chain sequence. Antigen unknown. Germline V gene data show CDR1 as LGHNA and CDR2 as YSLEER. The junction had 6 bases not matched to a gene; V was cut back by 0 bases and J by 7 bases. The CDR3 has 15 residues. Alongside a J-beta primer mix, a sample-barcoded 5' primer served in a second PCR lasting roughly 7 to 11 cycles. TCRdb called the 5' RACE reads again in MiXCR, with one record for every CDR3 protein. The repertoire holds about a million distinct CDR3 sequences, with roughly half as singletons. This entry comes from a study of blood T cells in healthy people across ages. Across the whole study: Capture via template switching afforded approximately one barcoded beta molecule per two T cells.

Study-wide results and caveats: Estimates of total diversity, which came from one million sequenced T cells, were considered to be underestimates. Lack of knowledge of donor CMV status possibly confounded expanded clonotype changes.

Ranging in age from about 6 to 95, the donors were healthy Caucasian individuals from Russia. The rearrangement uses TRBV4-3 and TRBJ1-2; 9 positions match TRBD1. The TCR was taken from a woman aged 55-69 years in good health. Material for sequencing was blood. In DNA, the CDR3 is TGCGCCAGCAGCCAAGATTCTAGGACAGGGGCTGGCTACACCTTC. Encoded protein: CASSQDSRTGAGYTF.